This TCR beta chain came from a study of T-cell reconstitution after alpha-beta-depleted transplantation in children. Preparing the TCRbeta library involved the use of unique molecular identifiers. Each CDR3 protein gets one entry after TCRdb re-called the PCR reads with MiXCR. The sample records some 240,000 distinct CDR3 sequences, 9.7% being singletons. This clonotype was observed at least ten times. Germline loops: CDR1 SGHRS, CDR2 YFSETQ. The V end lost 4 bases, the J end lost 8 bases, and 12 bases lay between the germline ends. CDR3 length: 13 residues. The rearrangement links TRBV5-1 to TRBJ1-4; D is possibly TRBD1 (5 bases). This material consisted of PBMCs from the stem cell graft donor, taken from the stem cell graft. The receptor was derived from a human donor who donated a stem cell graft to a child with SCID. The CDR3 DNA is TGCGCCAGCAGCCCGACGGGGACGGAAAAACTGTTTTTT. Translating gives CASSPTGTEKLFF.